The present entry profiles one T cell receptor (beta chain) with its context. The sample belongs to a study of T-cell memory formation after mild COVID-19. Constant-segment-primed 5'RACE gave TCR alpha and TCR beta cDNA libraries with sample barcodes and UMIs. TCRdb re-called the 5' RACE reads through MiXCR, storing one row per CDR3 protein. The sample has around 300,000 distinct CDR3 sequences; about 13% are singletons. The CDR3 is made up of 14 amino acids. Germline assignment: CDR1 SGHTA and CDR2 FQGNSA. V was shortened by 2 bases and J by 6 bases, with 13 bases between the two germline ends. Sequenced material: PBMCs or a T cell subset sorted from them (not recorded which). The TCR sequence derives from a man between 18 and 29 years old who had mild COVID-19 (a few samples of this study predate the infection). Cell type and time point are not known. The V and J genes are TRBV7-2 and TRBJ1-2; tentatively, D is TRBD1 (5 bases). The CDR3 sequence is CASSLRGLIDGYTF. DNA for the CDR3: TGTGCCAGCAGCTTAAGGGGACTGATCGATGGCTACACCTTC.